The clone carrying this T cell receptor (beta chain) was counted a few times. No antigen is known for it. This record belongs to a study of cytotoxic CD8 clonotypes in ibrutinib-treated CLL. The overall study: Response samples were obtained once patients had received a median 12 months of treatment, range 6 to 36.

Study conclusions and caveats: Against age-matched healthy donors, baseline clonality ran higher and tracked circulating CD8+ T-cell counts.

The table came from immunoSEQ multiplex PCR; TCRdb's copy has only in-frame clones and leaves some out. The sample includes about 15,000 clones, less than 80% of them seen just once. Germline V gene lookup returns CDR1 MDHEN and CDR2 SYDVKM. The CDR3 runs 14 residues. V was cut by 2 bases and J by 5 bases, with 12 bases left in between. Libraries of TCR beta were made from approximately 2 micrograms of genomic DNA that came from cryopreserved PBMCs. The origin of this receptor is a human donor with chronic lymphocytic leukemia. The chain links TRBV28 to TRBJ1-1, with D unclear. Sequenced here: PBMCs, sampled before ibrutinib treatment. The CDR3 sequence is CASSLPGLGTEAFF. The DNA for the CDR3 is TGTGCCAGCAGTTTACCTGGGCTGGGGACTGAAGCTTTCTTT.